The sequence of this T cell receptor (beta chain) was determined in a study of T cell repertoires in cytomegalovirus infection. Overall study context: Carrying CMV and the relevant HLA type showed in public TCR beta signatures. Study-level findings and limits: Summed frequency of public TCR beta families distinguished CMV carriers with the relevant HLA. CMV-specific HLA-C-restricted TCR beta clonotypes dominated the ex vivo response.

TCRdb re-called the reads with MiXCR, one entry per CDR3 protein. The repertoire holds about a million distinct CDR3 sequences, with approximately 33% as singletons. Germline CDR1 and CDR2: SGHVS and FNYEAQ. The CDR3 contains 15 residues. The J segment lost 7 bases and the V segment lost 5 bases, leaving 12 bases of the junction unmatched. This clonotype has ten or more counts. The antigen remains undetermined. This clonotype was sampled from a human donor in good health (CMV status not recorded). Some clones in this sample may be carry-over from other donors' samples. The sample was cultured CD8+ T cells from PBMCs, taken from culture after CMV antigen stimulation. V and J are TRBV7-6 and TRBJ2-7, with TRBD2 matching over 9 bases. Here the CDR3 reads CASSLPSGEGGEQYF. CDR3 DNA: TGTGCCAGCAGCCTCCCTAGCGGGGAGGGGGGTGAGCAGTACTTC.